Presented here are 27 T cell receptor beta chains from one specimen sequenced in a study of blood T cell repertoires in COVID-19. TCRdb keeps only in-frame clones here, not all; method: immunoSEQ multiplex PCR. In the table there are over 80,000 clones, approximately 86% of which are singletons. The sample comprised peripheral blood. All receptors come from a man between 50 and 59 years old with acute or convalescent COVID-19.

This clone was counted a few times. The CDR3 here is CASRLAYCYGYTF. CDR3 nucleotide sequence: TGTGCAAGTCGCTTAGCCTATTGCTATGGCTACACCTTC. The rearrangement links TRBV12-2 to TRBJ1-2. TRBV12-2 constitutes a pseudogene. The CDR3 contains 13 residues.

The J gene is TRBJ1-1, the V gene TRBV5-5; the match to TRBD1 covers 8 bases. This CDR3 comprises 16 residues. Unmatched junction bases numbered 10, after V lost 4 bases and J lost 2 bases. The germline gives CDR1 SGHKS, CDR2 YYEKEE (reference sequence). CDR3 sequence (DNA): TGTGCCAGCAGCATCTTCCAGGGGGCACAAAACACTGAAGCTTTCTTT. As protein: CASSIFQGAQNTEAFF.

V gene TRBV9 combines with J gene TRBJ2-1; 9 nucleotides match TRBD2. V was clipped by 3 bases and J by 2 bases; unmatched bases: 12. Germline V gene lookup returns CDR1 SGDLS and CDR2 YYNGEE. CDR3 length: 18 amino acids. CDR3 sequence: CASSGRLAGEGTYNEQFF. CDR3 in DNA: TGTGCCAGCAGCGGCCGGTTAGCGGGAGAGGGAACCTACAATGAGCAGTTCTTC.

The chain uses TRBV12-3 or TRBV12-4 and TRBJ1-4, with D possibly TRBD1 on 5 matching bases. The CDR3 runs to 12 residues. V shed 6 bases and J shed 4 bases, with 6 bases lying between them. The CDR3 sequence: CASSDSNEKLFF. The CDR3 DNA sequence: TGTGCCAGCAGCGACAGTAATGAAAAACTGTTTTTT.

J is TRBJ2-7 and V is TRBV9, with 9 bases that match TRBD1. V trimming: 2 bases; J trimming: 2 bases; junction bases outside the gene matches: 5. Germline V gives CDR1 SGDLS, CDR2 YYNGEE. The CDR3 spans 15 residues. The CDR3 loop is CASSVDGQGTYEQYF. CDR3 sequence (DNA): TGTGCCAGCAGCGTGGATGGACAGGGGACCTACGAGCAGTACTTC. Full variable domain (missing parts from reference TRBV9 and TRBJ2-7): DSGVTQTPKHLITATGQRVTLRCSPRSGDLSVYWYQQSLDQGLQFLIQYYNGEERAKGNILERFSAQQFPDLHSELNLSSLELGDSALYFCASSVDGQGTYEQYFGPGTRLTVT.

The chain carries TRBV30 and TRBJ2-1, with TRBD2 identical over 9 bases. Germline values: CDR1 GTSNPN, CDR2 SVGIG (reference sequence). V lost 3 bases and J lost 7; bases outside the gene matches: 10. The length of the CDR3 is 15 residues. The CDR3 is CAWRGSSGRNNEQFF. CDR3 DNA: TGTGCCTGGAGAGGAAGTAGCGGGAGAAATAATGAGCAGTTCTTC.

The chain has TRBV9 and TRBJ2-1; 8 bases fit TRBD2. The CDR3 is 17 amino acids. Trimming at V came to 3 bases and at J to 8 bases, leaving 16 bases not matched to a gene. Germline loops: CDR1 SGDLS, CDR2 YYNGEE. The CDR3 nucleotides read TGTGCCAGCAGCGAACTTGGTTGGGGGACTAGTCGCGATGAGCAGTTCTTC. Its protein is CASSELGWGTSRDEQFF.

The rearrangement uses TRBV2 and TRBJ1-5; no reliable D call. The V gene's germline CDR1 is SNHLY and CDR2 FYNNEI. CDR3 size: 14 residues. Trimming shortened V by 4 bases and J by 0 bases, and 7 bases separated the two germline ends. DNA for the CDR3: TGTGCCAGCAGTGCCGGTTATAGCAATCAGCCCCAGCATTTT. Amino acids: CASSAGYSNQPQHF.

This rearrangement joins TRBV5-1 to TRBJ2-3; 8 nucleotides line up with TRBD1. Germline loops: CDR1 SGHRS, CDR2 YFSETQ. V lost 7 bases, J lost 6 bases, and 16 bases stayed unmatched. The CDR3 consists of 16 residues. In DNA, the CDR3 is TGCGCCAGCTCCTTTGGGCCGAGACAGGGGAAGGATACGCAGTATTTT. It yields the protein CASSFGPRQGKDTQYF.

This clone was seen a single time. J is TRBJ1-1 and V is TRBV18; 9 bases fit TRBD1. CDR3 length equals 18 residues. In germline, CDR1 is KGHSH, CDR2 LQKENI. V gave up 6 bases and J gave up 3 bases; unmatched junction bases: 17. The chain's CDR3 is CASSPNRGRGIGDTEAFF. The CDR3 DNA follows: TGTGCCAGCTCTCCAAACAGGGGGCGCGGTATAGGCGACACTGAAGCTTTCTTT.

This clone turned up a few times. V and J are TRBV27 and TRBJ1-1, with TRBD1 matching 7 bases. CDR3 size: 15 residues. Germline trimming cut 6 bases from V and 1 base from J; bases unmatched to any gene: 8. Germline loops: CDR1 MNHEY, CDR2 SMNVEV (reference sequence). The CDR3 reads CASSPDRARNTEAFF. CDR3 coding DNA: TGTGCCAGCAGCCCCGACAGGGCCCGGAACACTGAAGCTTTCTTT.

This clone was observed a handful of times. The chain recombines TRBV7-3 with TRBJ2-1, with D uncertain. The ends were cut back, 2 bases at V and 6 bases at J, with 14 bases in the middle. The CDR3 is 15 residues long. CDR1 and CDR2 from the germline V gene are SGHTA and FQGTGA. The CDR3 nucleotides are TGTGCCAGCAGCTTAGCTAGTCTGAATATCAATGAGCAGTTCTTC. It translates to CASSLASLNINEQFF.

CDR3 amino acids: CSVGPGTGIDYGYTF. CDR3 nucleotide sequence: TGCAGCGTCGGTCCCGGGACAGGGATCGACTATGGCTACACCTTC. This rearrangement joins TRBV29-1 to TRBJ1-2, with TRBD1 matching over 9 bases. The CDR3 length is 15 residues. Germline V gene sequence: CDR1 SQVTM, CDR2 ANQGSEA. V was pared by 6 bases and J by 3 bases, with 11 bases of the junction left unmatched.

V usage is TRBV2 and J usage is TRBJ1-1; D call uncertain. Trimming removed 5 bases at V and 0 bases at J, with 13 bases between. Germline V lookup: CDR1 SNHLY, CDR2 FYNNEI. This CDR3 has 15 residues. The CDR3 region has the DNA TGTGCCAGCAGTTTTCATCCCTCTATGAACACTGAAGCTTTCTTT. Translation gives CASSFHPSMNTEAFF.

The chain carries TRBV19 and TRBJ1-2; no clear D gene. This CDR3 has 16 residues. With 1 base removed from V and 3 bases from J, the gap between germline ends came to 15 bases. Germline CDR1 and CDR2: LNHDA and SQIVND (reference sequence). In DNA, the CDR3 is TGTGCCAGTAGTATAGGCGGTGGGCGGGGATACTATGGCTACACCTTC. Protein sequence: CASSIGGGRGYYGYTF.

This clone was observed a few times. Sequence at one end of the junction differs from germline and may be a read error. The chain combines TRBV5-1 with TRBJ2-1; possibly TRBD1 for D (5 bases). The CDR3 length is 14 residues. Germline assignment: CDR1 SGHRS and CDR2 YFSETQ. CDR3 DNA sequence: TGCGCCAGCACCTTGGGGCCATCGAACAATGAGCAGTTCTTC. This gives the protein CASTLGPSNNEQFF.

Only a few counts were recorded for this clone. The V and J genes are TRBV7-9 and TRBJ1-1; TRBD1 aligns across 7 bases. This CDR3 comprises 15 residues. The germline gives CDR1 SEHNR, CDR2 FQNEAQ (reference sequence). Trimming took 0 bases from V and 6 from J; bases not matched to a gene: 7. The CDR3 is CASSLASGGSPEAFF. CDR3 DNA sequence: TGTGCCAGCAGCTTAGCGTCAGGGGGGAGTCCTGAAGCTTTCTTT.

The rearrangement links TRBV7-6 to TRBJ2-2; TRBD2 matches 15 bases. Germline lookup yields CDR1 SGHVS and CDR2 FNYEAQ. The CDR3 has 17 residues. Losses at the gene ends were 5 bases for V and 1 base for J; bases not matched to a gene: 2. Here the CDR3 reads CASSRTSGRGNTGELFF. CDR3 nucleotides: TGTGCCAGCAGCCGGACTAGCGGGAGGGGGAACACCGGGGAGCTGTTTTTT.

CDR3 coding DNA: TGTGCCAGCAGCTTGAGGGACAGCCTCTACGAGCAGTACTTC. Protein product: CASSLRDSLYEQYF. V and J are TRBV5-5 and TRBJ2-7, with 7 bases identical to TRBD1. With V trimmed by 1 base and J by 3 bases, 4 bases remained unmatched. The CDR3 loop spans 14 amino acids. Per germline, CDR1 SGHKS and CDR2 YYEKEE (reference sequence). Filled out from reference TRBV5-5 and TRBJ2-7, the complete variable domain reads DAGVTQSPTHLIKTRGQQVTLRCSPISGHKSVSWYQQVLGQGPQFIFQYYEKEERGRGNFPDRFSARQFPNYSSELNVNALLLGDSALYLCASSLRDSLYEQYFGPGTRLTVT.

J is TRBJ1-1 and V is TRBV29-1, with D perhaps TRBD1 (6 bases). With 5 bases removed from V and 8 bases from J, the gap between germline ends came to 12 bases. CDR3 length equals 11 residues. CDR1 and CDR2 from the germline V gene are SQVTM and ANQGSEA. CDR3 sequence (DNA): TGCAGCGTTCCGGGACACCCAGAAGCTTTCTTT. This codes for CSVPGHPEAFF.

The chain combines TRBV27 with TRBJ2-2, with D possibly being TRBD2 (6 bases). In germline, CDR1 is MNHEY, CDR2 SMNVEV (reference sequence). This CDR3 region has 16 residues. Trimming took 5 bases from V and 5 from J, leaving 18 bases between them. The CDR3 coding sequence is TGTGCCAGCAGTCCTCCACGGGAGCCTGGGACCGGGGAGCTGTTTTTT. Amino acid sequence: CASSPPREPGTGELFF.

The chain couples TRBV7-8 to TRBJ1-3; TRBD1 matches at 9 bases. CDR1 SGHVS and CDR2 FQNEAQ come from the germline V gene. After removal of 5 bases from V and 0 bases from J, the junction contained 11 bases not matched to a gene. This CDR3 is built from 18 residues. Here the CDR3 reads CASSARDRALSSGNTIYF. The CDR3 nucleotides are TGTGCCAGCAGCGCCCGGGACAGGGCCTTATCCTCTGGAAACACCATATATTTT.

This clone has more than one count but fewer than ten. The chain recombines TRBV15 with TRBJ2-7; 9 positions match TRBD2. The CDR3 consists of 13 residues. V lost 1 base and J lost 8; bases outside the gene matches: 3. CDR1 and CDR2 from the germline V gene are LNHNV and YYDKDF (reference sequence). The CDR3 protein is CATSRVPSGKQYF. CDR3 in DNA: TGTGCCACCAGCAGAGTCCCTAGCGGGAAGCAGTACTTC.

The rearrangement joins TRBV15 to TRBJ2-3, with TRBD2 as a possible D gene (6 bases). V was pared by 1 base and J by 0 bases, with 11 bases between. Germline V gene data show CDR1 as LNHNV and CDR2 as YYDKDF (reference sequence). This CDR3 contains 16 residues. The DNA for the CDR3 is TGTGCCACCAGCAGAGGCGGGACCGAAAGCACAGATACGCAGTATTTT. It yields the protein CATSRGGTESTDTQYF.

DNA for the CDR3: TGTGCCAGCAGCTCCGGCGCGGGTAGCGGGATTTACAATGAGCAGTTCTTC. This gives the protein CASSSGAGSGIYNEQFF. This chain connects TRBV7-8 to TRBJ2-1; the match to TRBD2 covers 8 bases. V lost 4 bases and J lost 4; bases outside the gene matches: 12. Germline-derived CDR1 and CDR2 are SGHVS and FQNEAQ. The CDR3 is 17 amino acids.

This clone was recorded a few times. The V call is TRBV5-1, the J call TRBJ2-5, with 10 bases lining up with TRBD2. CDR3 length equals 16 residues. V was pared by 4 bases and J by 4 bases, with 10 bases of the junction left unmatched. Germline V gives CDR1 SGHRS, CDR2 YFSETQ. CDR3 nucleotides: TGCGCCAGCAGCGCTGATGATAGCGGGAGGCGAGAGACCCAGTACTTC. This encodes CASSADDSGRRETQYF.

This chain uses TRBV6-1 with TRBJ2-3, with TRBD2 identical over 8 bases. Germline loops: CDR1 MNHNS, CDR2 SASEGT. The V gene end was trimmed by 3 bases and the J gene end by 6 bases; junction bases not matched to a gene: 8. CDR3 length equals 15 residues. CDR3 in DNA: TGTGCCAGCAGTGAGACAAGACTAGCGTCGGATACGCAGTATTTT. This codes for CASSETRLASDTQYF.